Sequencing of this T cell receptor beta chain was carried out in a study of T cells in Graves' hyperthyroidism and ophthalmopathy. There were TCR beta CDR3 regions amplified from RNA transcripts. Carried out on the TCR CDR3, a first-round RT-PCR used the HTBI primer set. TCRdb called the multiplex PCR reads again in MiXCR, with one record for every CDR3 protein. This sample has about 420,000 distinct CDR3 sequences, with less than 20% found just once. The study left out patients who had uncontrolled infection, other autoimmune disease, pregnancy or lactation. Looked up from germline, CDR1 is KGHSH and CDR2 is LQKENI. The CDR3 totals 14 residues. V lost 3 bases and J lost 8; bases outside the gene matches: 6. Study results and limitations: Through a model of 13 V-J features, ophthalmopathy was separated from stable hyperthyroidism.

A word on this clonotype: The target antigen is unknown.

The rearrangement uses TRBV18 and TRBJ1-4; 7 bases agree with TRBD1. The origin of this receptor is a woman aged 18-35 years with Graves' hyperthyroidism. The material sequenced was blood. In DNA, the CDR3 is TGTGCCAGCTCACCCGGGACAGCCACGGAAAAACTGTTTTTT. Its translation: CASSPGTATEKLFF.